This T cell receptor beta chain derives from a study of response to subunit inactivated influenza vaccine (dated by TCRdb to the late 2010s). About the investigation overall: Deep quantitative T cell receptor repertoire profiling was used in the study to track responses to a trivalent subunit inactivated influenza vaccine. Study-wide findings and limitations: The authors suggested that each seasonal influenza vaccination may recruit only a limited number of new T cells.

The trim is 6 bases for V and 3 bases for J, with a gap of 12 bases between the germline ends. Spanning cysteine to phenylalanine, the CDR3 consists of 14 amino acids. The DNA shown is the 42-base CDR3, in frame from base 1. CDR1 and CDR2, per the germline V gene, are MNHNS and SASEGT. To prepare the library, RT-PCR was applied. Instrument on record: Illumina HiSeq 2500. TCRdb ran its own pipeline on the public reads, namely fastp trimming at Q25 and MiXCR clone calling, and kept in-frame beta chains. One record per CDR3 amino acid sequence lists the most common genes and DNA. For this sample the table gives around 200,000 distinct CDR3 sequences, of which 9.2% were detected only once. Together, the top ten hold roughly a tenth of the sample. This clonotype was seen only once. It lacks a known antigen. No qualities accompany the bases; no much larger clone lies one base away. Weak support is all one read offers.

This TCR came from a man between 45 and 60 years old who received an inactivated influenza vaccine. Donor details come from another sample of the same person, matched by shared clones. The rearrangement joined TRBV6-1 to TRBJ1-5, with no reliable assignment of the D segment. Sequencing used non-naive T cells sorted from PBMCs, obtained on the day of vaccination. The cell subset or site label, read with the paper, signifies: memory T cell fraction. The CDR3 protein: CASRLDGTNQPQHF. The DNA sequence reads TGTGCCAGCAGGTTGGACGGTACCAATCAGCCCCAGCATTTT.